This T cell receptor (beta chain) came from a study of OX40 agonist ivuxolimab in advanced cancers. Study overall: Treatment of patients was with ivuxolimab, an agonistic anti-OX40 (CD134) antibody.

Broader study findings: Among expanded peripheral T cells, antigen specificity went undetermined. Relatively little clonal expansion, among the lowest observed, appeared in partial responders at 0.1-3.0 mg/kg.

On this clone: Its antigen remains unidentified.

Patients had blood sampled at baseline and again on cycle 4 day 1 and cycle 7 day 1. Only in-frame clones appear in the TCRdb table, and some are missing; sequencing was by immunoSEQ multiplex PCR. The sample contains about 61,000 clones, around 86% of which appear only once. This CDR3 spans 15 amino acids. J was trimmed by 8 bases and V by 6 bases; bases with no gene match: 12. CDR1 and CDR2 (germline): MNHEY, SVGAGI. This receptor was obtained from an adult with an advanced solid tumor such as melanoma, head and neck, liver or kidney cancer. This chain links TRBV6-5 with TRBJ1-2; 10 bases align to TRBD1. The sequencing here drew on CD4+ or CD8+ T cells sorted from blood, taken in a trial of the OX40 agonist ivuxolimab. CDR3 protein: CASRALTGGDGGYTF. CDR3 DNA sequence: TGTGCCAGCAGGGCCTTGACAGGGGGCGATGGAGGCTACACCTTC.